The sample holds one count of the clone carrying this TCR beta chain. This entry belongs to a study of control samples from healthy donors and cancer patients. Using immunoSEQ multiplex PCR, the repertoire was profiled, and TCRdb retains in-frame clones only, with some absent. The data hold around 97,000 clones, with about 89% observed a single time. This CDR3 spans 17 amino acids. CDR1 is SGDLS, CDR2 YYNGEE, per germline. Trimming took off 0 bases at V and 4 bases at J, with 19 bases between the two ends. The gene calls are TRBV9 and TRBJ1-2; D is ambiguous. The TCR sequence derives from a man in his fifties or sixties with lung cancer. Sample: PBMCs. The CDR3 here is CASSVGGISSGFYGYTF. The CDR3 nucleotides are TGTGCCAGCAGCGTAGGAGGCATATCCAGCGGCTTCTATGGCTACACCTTC. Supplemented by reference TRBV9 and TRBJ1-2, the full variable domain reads DSGVTQTPKHLITATGQRVTLRCSPRSGDLSVYWYQQSLDQGLQFLIQYYNGEERAKGNILERFSAQQFPDLHSELNLSSLELGDSALYFCASSVGGISSGFYGYTFGSGTRLTVV.